This entry lists 17 T cell receptor beta chains sequenced from one sample in a study of cytomegalovirus exposure and HLA in healthy donors. It was with 60 Vbeta and 13 Jbeta primers that the PCR ran. Clones were read by immunoSEQ multiplex PCR, and TCRdb kept only the in-frame ones, dropping some. The top ten clones hold approximately 1.5% of a sample with about 160,000 clones, roughly 80% of them seen once. Sequenced input: PBMCs. All receptors come from a woman aged 30 to 39 in good health and CMV-seronegative.

J is TRBJ2-3 and V is TRBV6-1, with TRBD2 identical over 7 bases. V lost 2 bases to trimming and J lost 4 bases; unmatched junction nucleotides: 15. CDR1 is MNHNS, CDR2 SASEGT, per germline. This CDR3 region has 18 residues. The CDR3 DNA is TGTGCCAGCAGTGAAAGGCCCCGAGGAGCGGGGAGTCCAGATACGCAGTATTTT. Translated: CASSERPRGAGSPDTQYF.

This clone has more than one count but fewer than ten. This rearrangement joins TRBV29-1 to TRBJ1-2, with 7 bases lining up with TRBD1. This CDR3 has 13 amino acids. Trimming took 3 bases from V and 10 from J; bases not matched to a gene: 11. Per the germline V gene, CDR1 is SQVTM and CDR2 is ANQGSEA. The CDR3 region has the DNA TGCAGCGTTGACACCACAGGGGTGGGGGACTACACCTTC. It encodes CSVDTTGVGDYTF.

The rearrangement links TRBV30 to TRBJ2-5, with TRBD1 identical over 7 bases. The CDR3 has 15 amino acids. Germline V gives CDR1 GTSNPN, CDR2 SVGIG (reference sequence). Trimming took 2 bases from V and 2 from J; bases not matched to a gene: 8. The CDR3 coding sequence is TGTGCCTGGAGTTCGGGGACAGCTATGCAAGAGACCCAGTACTTC. Its translation is CAWSSGTAMQETQYF. The full variable domain, its missing parts supplied by reference TRBV30 and TRBJ2-5, is SQTIHQWPATLVQPVGSPLSLECTVEGTSNPNLYWYRQAAGRGLQLLFYSVGIGQISSEVPQNLSASRPQDRQFILSSKKLLLSDSGFYLCAWSSGTAMQETQYFGPGTRLLVL.

This clone was seen only once. The chain is built from TRBV2 and TRBJ2-7, with no clear D. Between the trimmed V and J ends, which lost 6 bases and 6 bases, there was a span of 12 bases. This CDR3 spans 12 amino acids. Germline V CDR1 and CDR2: SNHLY, FYNNEI. CDR3 nucleotide sequence: TGTGCCAGCAGCTCCCCCGGGTTCGAGCAGTACTTC. Translation: CASSSPGFEQYF.

The V and J genes are TRBV7-2 and TRBJ1-1; D unclear. Germline CDR1 is SGHTA and CDR2 is FQGNSA. This CDR3 contains 15 residues. Trimming removed 1 base from V and 2 bases from J, with 11 bases in between. The CDR3 DNA reads TGTGCCAGCAGCTTAGTGCCCCCCAGAAACACTGAAGCTTTCTTT. Its translation is CASSLVPPRNTEAFF.

V gene TRBV10-3 combines with J gene TRBJ2-7; D gene ambiguous. Trimming cost V 4 bases and J 5 bases, with 15 bases left between them. This CDR3 is 14 amino acids long. The germline CDR1 and CDR2 sequences are ENHRY and SYGVKD. The CDR3 sequence: CAISAGRSGDEQYF. CDR3 in DNA: TGTGCCATCAGTGCCGGCAGGTCAGGCGACGAGCAGTACTTC.

V and J are TRBV28 and TRBJ2-1; TRBD2 aligns across 11 bases. Germline values: CDR1 MDHEN, CDR2 SYDVKM. The CDR3 length is 16 residues. The ends lost 6 bases at V and 4 bases at J; junction bases unmatched: 8. The CDR3 here is CASRTPSGGKYNEQFF. For the CDR3, the DNA is TGTGCCAGCAGAACTCCTAGCGGGGGGAAATACAATGAGCAGTTCTTC.

The chain recombines TRBV2 with TRBJ2-7, with 8 bases identical to TRBD2. J lost 0 bases, V lost 8 bases, and 9 bases had no gene match. This CDR3 comprises 15 residues. From germline, CDR1 is SNHLY and CDR2 FYNNEI. The CDR3 protein is CASLTGGGASYEQYF. As DNA, the CDR3 is TGTGCCAGCCTAACGGGAGGGGGGGCCTCCTACGAGCAGTACTTC.

The rearrangement links TRBV13 to TRBJ2-1, with D unclear. The CDR3 has 11 amino acids. V lost 3 bases and J 6 bases, leaving 3 bases between the germline ends. Germline V gene lookup returns CDR1 PRHDT and CDR2 FYEKMQ (reference sequence). The CDR3 region is CASSFGNEQFF. CDR3 coding DNA: TGTGCCAGCAGCTTCGGCAATGAGCAGTTCTTC.

V is TRBV11-1 and J is TRBJ1-1; 8 bases are a match to TRBD1. The V gene end was trimmed by 3 bases and the J gene end by 5 bases; junction bases not matched to a gene: 2. There are 13 residues in the CDR3. Per the germline V gene, CDR1 is SGHAT and CDR2 is FQDESV (reference sequence). The CDR3: CASSFWTGTEAFF. The CDR3 nucleotides are TGTGCCAGCAGCTTTTGGACAGGGACTGAAGCTTTCTTT.

The chain combines TRBV2 with TRBJ2-3, with D unclear. Germline loops: CDR1 SNHLY, CDR2 FYNNEI. Trimming left V 3 bases short and J 2 bases short, with 3 bases between. The CDR3 sequence is 12 residues long. The CDR3 spells CASSDSTDTQYF. In DNA, the CDR3 is TGTGCCAGCAGTGACTCCACAGATACGCAGTATTTT.

Notes on this clone: A junction boundary mismatches the germline segment, possibly from a read error. V usage is TRBV30 and J usage is TRBJ2-4, with 7 bases aligning to TRBD1. CDR3 length: 15 amino acids. Germline V gene sequence: CDR1 GTSNPN, CDR2 SVGIG (reference sequence). The CDR3: CARSAPGTAALIQYF. In DNA form, the CDR3 reads TGTGCCCGGAGTGCCCCCGGGACAGCCGCCCTGATTCAGTACTTC.

This clone has just a few counts. In nucleotides, the CDR3 is TGTGCCAGTAGTCATGGACAGGACTATGGCTACACCTTC. Protein sequence: CASSHGQDYGYTF. The V and J genes are TRBV19 and TRBJ1-2; 7 bases agree with TRBD1. Germline CDR1 is LNHDA and CDR2 is SQIVND (reference sequence). Trimming cost V 5 bases and J 3 bases; bases outside gene matches: 3. The CDR3 totals 13 residues.

CDR3 loop: CASSTPGQPQHF. CDR3 nucleotide sequence: TGTGCCAGCAGTACACCAGGGCAGCCCCAGCATTTT. This chain links TRBV6-6 with TRBJ1-5; the D gene is possibly TRBD1 (5 bases). CDR3 length: 12 residues. Germline values: CDR1 MNHNY, CDR2 SVGAGI (reference sequence). V lost 5 bases, J lost 7 bases, and 9 bases lay in between.

This chain joins TRBV28 and TRBJ1-1; 11 bases map to TRBD1. Trimming cost V 7 bases and J 5 bases; bases outside gene matches: 15. This CDR3 comprises 17 residues. Germline-derived CDR1 and CDR2 are MDHEN and SYDVKM. The CDR3 sequence: CASIVSLGQGAWTEAFF. The CDR3 DNA reads as TGTGCCAGCATCGTATCCCTCGGACAGGGGGCTTGGACTGAAGCTTTCTTT.

This clone has just a few counts. This chain links TRBV4-1 with TRBJ2-7; D might be TRBD2 (6 bases). Looked up from germline, CDR1 is MGHRA and CDR2 is YSYEKL. The CDR3 has 12 residues. V was cut by 3 bases and J by 6 bases, with 9 bases left in between. CDR3 DNA sequence: TGCGCCAGCAGCCAGGGGGGTGTCGAGCAGTACTTC. Translation: CASSQGGVEQYF.

V and J are TRBV18 and TRBJ1-1; D is perhaps TRBD1 (5 bases). Germline CDR1 KGHSH, CDR2 LQKENI. The length of the CDR3 is 14 residues. V was pared by 3 bases and J by 4 bases, with 12 bases between. CDR3: CASSPQGGATEAFF. The CDR3 DNA sequence: TGTGCCAGCTCACCGCAGGGTGGTGCCACTGAAGCTTTCTTT.